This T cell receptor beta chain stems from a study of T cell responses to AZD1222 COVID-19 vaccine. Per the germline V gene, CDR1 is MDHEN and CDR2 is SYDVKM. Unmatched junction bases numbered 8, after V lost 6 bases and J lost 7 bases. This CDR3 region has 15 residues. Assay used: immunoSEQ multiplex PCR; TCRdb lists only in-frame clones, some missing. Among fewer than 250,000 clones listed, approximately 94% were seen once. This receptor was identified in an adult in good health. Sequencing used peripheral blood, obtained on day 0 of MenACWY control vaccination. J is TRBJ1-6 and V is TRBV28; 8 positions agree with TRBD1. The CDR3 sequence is CASRGRQGQNSPLHF. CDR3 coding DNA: TGTGCCAGCAGGGGCCGACAGGGGCAAAATTCACCCCTCCACTTT.